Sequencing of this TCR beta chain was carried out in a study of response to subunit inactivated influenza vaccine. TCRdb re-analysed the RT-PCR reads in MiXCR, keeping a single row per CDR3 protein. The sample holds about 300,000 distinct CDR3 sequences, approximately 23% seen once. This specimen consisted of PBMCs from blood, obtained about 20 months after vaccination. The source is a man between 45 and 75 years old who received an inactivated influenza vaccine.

CDR3 sequence: CSVDGTSGAGNIQYF. The DNA of the CDR3 is TGCAGCGTTGATGGGACATCGGGGGCAGGAAACATTCAGTACTTC. This chain joins TRBV29-1 and TRBJ2-4, with D perhaps being TRBD1 or TRBD2 (6 bases each). The CDR3 length is 15 residues. Germline V gene lookup returns CDR1 SQVTM and CDR2 ANQGSEA. Trimming stripped 3 bases from V and 6 bases from J, with 18 bases between. The complete variable domain, with remaining parts taken from reference TRBV29-1 and TRBJ2-4, reads SAVISQKPSRDICQRGTSLTIQCQVDSQVTMMFWYRQQPGQSLTLIATANQGSEATYESGFVIDKFPISRPNLTFSTLTVSNMSPEDSSIYLCSVDGTSGAGNIQYFGAGTRLSVL.